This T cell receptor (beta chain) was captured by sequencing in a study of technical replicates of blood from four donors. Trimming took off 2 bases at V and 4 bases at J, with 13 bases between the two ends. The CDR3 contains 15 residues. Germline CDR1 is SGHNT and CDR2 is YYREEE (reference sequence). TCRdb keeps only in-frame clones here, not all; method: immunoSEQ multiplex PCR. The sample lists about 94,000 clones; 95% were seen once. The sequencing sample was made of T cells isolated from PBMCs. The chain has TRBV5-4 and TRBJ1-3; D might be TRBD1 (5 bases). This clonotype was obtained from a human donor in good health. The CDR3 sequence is CASSFWGGTGNTIYF. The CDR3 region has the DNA TGTGCCAGCAGCTTTTGGGGGGGGACCGGAAACACCATATATTTT.